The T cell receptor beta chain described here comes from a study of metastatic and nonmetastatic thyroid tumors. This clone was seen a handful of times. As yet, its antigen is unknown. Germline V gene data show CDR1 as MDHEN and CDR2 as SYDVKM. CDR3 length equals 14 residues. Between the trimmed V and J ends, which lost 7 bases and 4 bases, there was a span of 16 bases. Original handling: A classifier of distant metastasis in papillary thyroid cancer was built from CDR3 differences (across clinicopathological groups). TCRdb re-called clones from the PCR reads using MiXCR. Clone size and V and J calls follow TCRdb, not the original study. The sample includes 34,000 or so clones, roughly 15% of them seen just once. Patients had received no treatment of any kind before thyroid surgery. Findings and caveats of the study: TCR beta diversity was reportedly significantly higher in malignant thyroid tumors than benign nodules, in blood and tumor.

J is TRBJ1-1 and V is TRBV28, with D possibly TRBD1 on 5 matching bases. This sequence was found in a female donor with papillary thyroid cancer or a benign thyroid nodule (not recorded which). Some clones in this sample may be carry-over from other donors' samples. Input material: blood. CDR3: CASTVGGIGTEAFF. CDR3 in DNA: TGTGCCAGCACAGTGGGGGGGATCGGCACTGAAGCTTTCTTT.